A selection of T cell receptor beta chains follows, all from one sample in a study of blood T cell repertoires in COVID-19. Repertoires were generated with immunoSEQ multiplex PCR, while TCRdb's copy carries only in-frame clones and drops some. The data hold about 200,000 clones, with about four fifths observed a single time. Source material: peripheral blood. These TCRs come from a woman aged 65 to 85 with active or convalescent COVID-19. CDR3s include the opening cysteine and the closing phenylalanine or tryptophan. The D gene is left open where the match is weak. Only part of the rows carry a size: once, few, many, or a class if the clone is expanded.

d_call,j_call,clone_size,v_call,cdr3_aa,cdr3_nt
-,TRBJ1-6,-,TRBV14,CASSQDLRNSPLHF,TGTGCCAGCAGCCAAGATCTCAGGAATTCACCCCTCCACTTT
-,TRBJ2-1,-,TRBV11-3,CASSLSPSEYNEQFF,TGTGCCAGCAGCTTATCCCCTAGCGAGTACAATGAGCAGTTCTTC
-,TRBJ2-3,-,TRBV6-5,CASSYVQGTDTQYF,TGTGCCAGCAGTTACGTGCAGGGTACAGATACGCAGTATTTT
TRBD1,TRBJ1-2,-,TRBV6-5,CASSLRQGRYGYTF,TGTGCCAGCAGCCTCCGACAGGGGCGGTATGGCTACACCTTC
-,TRBJ1-1,-,TRBV14,CASSQTREAFF,TGTGCCAGCAGCCAAACACGTGAAGCTTTCTTT
TRBD1,TRBJ2-7,-,TRBV28,CASSHSPGQGASYEQYF,TGTGCCAGCAGTCATAGCCCGGGACAGGGAGCCTCCTACGAGCAGTACTTC
TRBD1,TRBJ1-1,-,TRBV12-3/TRBV12-4,CASRGQDYTEAFF,TGTGCCAGCAGGGGACAGGACTACACTGAAGCTTTCTTT
TRBD1,TRBJ2-7,-,TRBV28,CASRPQGAYEQYF,TGTGCCAGCAGACCACAGGGGGCCTACGAGCAGTACTTC
TRBD1,TRBJ1-1,once,TRBV5-1,CASSLVGTGEGEAFF,TGCGCCAGCAGCTTGGTGGGGACAGGGGAGGGTGAAGCTTTCTTT
TRBD1,TRBJ1-2,-,TRBV29-1,CSVEEATGRFRYGYTF,TGCAGCGTTGAAGAGGCGACAGGGAGGTTTCGTTATGGCTACACCTTC
TRBD1,TRBJ1-4,-,TRBV5-4,CASSFRQGEGEKLFF,TGTGCCAGCAGCTTCCGACAGGGTGAAGGTGAAAAACTGTTTTTT
TRBD1,TRBJ1-2,-,TRBV19,CASSVSHGDRGPNYGYTF,TGTGCCAGTAGTGTCAGCCACGGGGACAGGGGTCCTAACTATGGCTACACCTTC
TRBD1,TRBJ2-5,-,TRBV6-2/TRBV6-3,CASSYFRTGGETQYF,TGTGCCAGCAGTTATTTCCGGACAGGGGGAGAGACCCAGTACTTC
-,TRBJ1-5,-,TRBV9,CASSSDRSNQPQHF,TGTGCCAGCAGCTCGGACAGAAGCAATCAGCCCCAGCATTTT
-,TRBJ1-1,-,TRBV27,CASSLWGPNTEAFF,TGTGCCAGCAGTTTATGGGGCCCAAACACTGAAGCTTTCTTT
TRBD1,TRBJ2-7,-,TRBV19,CASNYRDSSSYEQYF,TGTGCCAGTAACTACCGGGACAGCAGCTCCTACGAGCAGTACTTC
-,TRBJ2-3,-,TRBV9,CASSPRTVSTDTQYF,TGTGCCAGCAGCCCCCGGACAGTTAGCACAGATACGCAGTATTTT
-,TRBJ1-2,-,TRBV19,CASRGGTNYGYTF,TGTGCCAGTCGCGGGGGCACAAACTATGGCTACACCTTC
TRBD2,TRBJ2-7,-,TRBV7-2,CASSLGGGRATTYEQYF,TGTGCCAGCAGCCTGGGGGGCGGGAGGGCCACGACCTACGAGCAGTACTTC
TRBD1,TRBJ2-7,once,TRBV25-1,CASSAPPGTGDSYEQYF,TGTGCCAGCAGTGCACCACCCGGGACAGGGGACTCCTACGAGCAGTACTTC
-,TRBJ1-4,-,TRBV11-2,CASSLDLFIGAHNEKLFF,TGTGCCAGCAGCTTAGATCTATTTATAGGAGCTCATAATGAAAAACTGTTTTTT
TRBD1,TRBJ1-1,-,TRBV5-1,CASSVGQKNTEAFF,TGCGCCAGCAGCGTGGGACAGAAGAACACTGAAGCTTTCTTT
-,TRBJ2-1,-,TRBV28,CASRLENNEQFF,TGTGCCAGCAGACTAGAAAACAATGAGCAGTTCTTC
TRBD1,TRBJ1-4,-,TRBV11-1,CASSAWTGINEKLFF,TGTGCCAGCAGCGCATGGACAGGGATTAATGAAAAACTGTTTTTT
-,TRBJ2-1,-,TRBV29-1,CSVVRAGSSYNEQFF,TGCAGCGTTGTCCGAGCGGGTAGCTCCTACAATGAGCAGTTCTTC
TRBD1,TRBJ2-3,-,TRBV28,CASSLELADRADTQYF,TGTGCCAGCAGTTTAGAATTGGCCGACAGGGCAGATACGCAGTATTTT
TRBD1,TRBJ2-7,-,TRBV7-9,CASSRTGGNEQYF,TGTGCCAGCAGCCGGACAGGGGGAAACGAGCAGTACTTC
-,TRBJ2-7,-,TRBV12-3/TRBV12-4,CASSLIVLGEQYF,TGTGCCAGCAGTCTGATAGTACTCGGCGAGCAGTACTTC
TRBD2,TRBJ2-3,-,TRBV7-3,CASSLNNAGAGDTQYF,TGTGCCAGCAGCTTAAATAATGCGGGAGCGGGGGATACGCAGTATTTT
TRBD2,TRBJ2-5,-,TRBV28,CASSPGLAGMRETQYF,TGTGCCAGCAGTCCGGGACTAGCGGGAATGAGAGAGACCCAGTACTTC
TRBD2,TRBJ2-7,-,TRBV28,CASRSGGSSYEQYF,TGTGCCAGCAGAAGCGGCGGGAGCTCCTACGAGCAGTACTTC
-,TRBJ1-1,-,TRBV29-1,CSGGQGIRNTEAFF,TGCAGCGGAGGTCAGGGGATTCGGAACACTGAAGCTTTCTTT
TRBD1,TRBJ2-3,-,TRBV27,CASSLWDRVDTQYF,TGTGCCAGCAGTTTATGGGACAGGGTAGATACGCAGTATTTT
-,TRBJ1-1,-,TRBV6-5,CASSSALGGLRGAFF,TGTGCCAGCAGTTCTGCACTCGGGGGATTACGAGGAGCTTTCTTT
-,TRBJ1-6,-,TRBV5-3,CARSGLWLPVGNSPLHF,TGTGCCAGAAGCGGGCTGTGGCTGCCCGTAGGAAATTCACCCCTCCACTTT
TRBD1,TRBJ1-4,-,TRBV15,CATSRPRQGANEKLFF,TGTGCCACCAGCAGGCCACGACAGGGGGCAAATGAAAAACTGTTTTTT
-,TRBJ2-3,-,TRBV2,CASSGLTGVSDTQYF,TGTGCCAGCAGTGGGCTAACGGGTGTGTCAGATACGCAGTATTTT
-,TRBJ1-2,-,TRBV6-6,CASSFARKGYGYTF,TGTGCCAGCAGTTTTGCAAGGAAGGGGTACGGCTACACCTTC
-,TRBJ2-7,-,TRBV18,CASSPVRTTYEQYF,TGTGCCAGCTCACCAGTTAGAACGACCTACGAGCAGTACTTC
TRBD2,TRBJ2-1,many,TRBV4-1,CASSHGASGYNEQFF,TGCGCCAGCAGCCACGGGGCTAGCGGCTACAATGAGCAGTTCTTC
-,TRBJ1-5,-,TRBV4-1,CASSPQEYSNQPQHF,TGCGCCAGCAGCCCCCAGGAATATAGCAATCAGCCCCAGCATTTT
TRBD2,TRBJ2-5,-,TRBV14,CASSLAGTRETQYF,TGTGCCAGCAGTCTAGCGGGGACGCGGGAGACCCAGTACTTC
-,TRBJ1-4,-,TRBV30,CAWSVPTVLFQKEKLFF,TGTGCCTGGAGTGTACCGACAGTCCTTTTCCAGAAGGAAAAACTGTTTTTT
TRBD2,TRBJ2-2,-,TRBV2,CASNQRGEIGELFF,TGTGCCAGCAACCAGCGGGGAGAAATCGGGGAGCTGTTTTTT
-,TRBJ1-2,-,TRBV2,CASSERGVYTF,TGTGCCAGCAGTGAAAGGGGCGTCTACACCTTC
TRBD1,TRBJ2-1,-,TRBV5-5,CASSLASGTGVYNEQFF,TGTGCCAGCAGCTTGGCCTCCGGGACAGGGGTATACAATGAGCAGTTCTTC
-,TRBJ2-3,-,TRBV28,CASTLGDTQYF,TGTGCCAGCACCCTCGGGGATACGCAGTATTTT
-,TRBJ2-3,-,TRBV6-5,CASINQPGTQYF,TGTGCCAGCATTAATCAACCGGGTACGCAGTATTTT
TRBD1,TRBJ2-1,-,TRBV29-1,CSGETGADAYNEQFF,TGCAGCGGGGAGACAGGGGCCGACGCCTACAATGAGCAGTTCTTC
TRBD2,TRBJ2-1,-,TRBV19,CASKAAGGSSYNEQFF,TGTGCCAGTAAGGCGGCGGGAGGGAGCTCCTACAATGAGCAGTTCTTC
-,TRBJ1-4,-,TRBV7-6,CASSLRQVVATNEKLFF,TGTGCCAGCAGCTTGAGACAGGTCGTTGCAACTAATGAAAAACTGTTTTTT
-,TRBJ2-7,few,TRBV7-9,CASSLRDGGLRTYEQYF,TGTGCCAGCAGCTTACGCGATGGGGGACTGCGTACCTACGAGCAGTACTTC
TRBD2,TRBJ2-1,-,TRBV7-9,CASRKGLAGVGGNEQFF,TGTGCCAGCAGGAAAGGACTAGCGGGAGTTGGAGGCAATGAGCAGTTCTTC
-,TRBJ2-3,-,TRBV11-1,CASRLKGLPTDTQYF,TGTGCCAGCAGACTGAAGGGACTGCCCACAGATACGCAGTATTTT
TRBD2,TRBJ2-5,-,TRBV5-4,CASSLGGSGMTETQYF,TGTGCCAGCAGCTTAGGGGGTAGCGGGATGACGGAGACCCAGTACTTC
TRBD2,TRBJ2-3,-,TRBV18,CASSPALAGESTDTQYF,TGTGCCAGCTCACCGGCCCTAGCGGGAGAAAGCACAGATACGCAGTATTTT
TRBD1,TRBJ2-5,-,TRBV19,CATLDRNQETQYF,TGTGCCACCTTGGACAGGAACCAAGAGACCCAGTACTTC